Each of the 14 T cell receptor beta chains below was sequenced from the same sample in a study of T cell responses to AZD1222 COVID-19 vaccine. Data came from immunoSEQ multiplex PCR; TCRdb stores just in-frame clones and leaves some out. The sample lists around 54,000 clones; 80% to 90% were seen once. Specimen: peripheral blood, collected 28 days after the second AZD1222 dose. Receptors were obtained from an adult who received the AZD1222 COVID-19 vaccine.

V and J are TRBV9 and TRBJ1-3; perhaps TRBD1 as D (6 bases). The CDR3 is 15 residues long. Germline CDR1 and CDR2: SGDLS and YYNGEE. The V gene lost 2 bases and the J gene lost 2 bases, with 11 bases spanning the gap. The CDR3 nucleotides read TGTGCCAGCAGCGTCTTCGGGGGCCCTGGAAACACCATATATTTT. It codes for CASSVFGGPGNTIYF.

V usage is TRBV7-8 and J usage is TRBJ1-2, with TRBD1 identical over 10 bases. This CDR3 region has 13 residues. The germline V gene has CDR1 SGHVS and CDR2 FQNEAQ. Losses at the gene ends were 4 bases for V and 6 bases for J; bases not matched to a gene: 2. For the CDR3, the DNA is TGTGCCAGCAGCTCTGACAGGGGGCATGGCTACACCTTC. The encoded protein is CASSSDRGHGYTF.

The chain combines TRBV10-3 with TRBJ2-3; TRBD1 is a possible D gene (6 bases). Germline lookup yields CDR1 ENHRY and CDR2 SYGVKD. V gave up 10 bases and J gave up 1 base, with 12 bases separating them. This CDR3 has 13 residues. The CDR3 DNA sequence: TGTGCCACCGGACAGCGAGGCACAGATACGCAGTATTTT. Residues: CATGQRGTDTQYF.

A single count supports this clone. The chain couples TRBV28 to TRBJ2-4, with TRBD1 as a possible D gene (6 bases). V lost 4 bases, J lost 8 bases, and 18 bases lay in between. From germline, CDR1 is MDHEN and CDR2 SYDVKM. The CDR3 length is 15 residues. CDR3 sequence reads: CASSSVGAVGYIQYF. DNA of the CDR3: TGTGCCAGCAGTTCCGTGGGGGCGGTGGGGTACATTCAGTACTTC.

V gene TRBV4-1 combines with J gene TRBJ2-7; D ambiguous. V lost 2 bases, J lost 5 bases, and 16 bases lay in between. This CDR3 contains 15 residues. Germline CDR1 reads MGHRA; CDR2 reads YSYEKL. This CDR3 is CASSQIHNTPHEQYF. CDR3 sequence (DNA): TGCGCCAGCAGCCAAATTCACAATACTCCCCACGAGCAGTACTTC.

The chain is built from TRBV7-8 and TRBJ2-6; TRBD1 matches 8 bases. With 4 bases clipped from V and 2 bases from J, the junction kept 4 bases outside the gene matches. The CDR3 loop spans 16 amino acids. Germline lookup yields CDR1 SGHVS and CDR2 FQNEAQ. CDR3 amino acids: CASSSNRGTGANVLTF. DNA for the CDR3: TGTGCCAGCAGCTCGAACAGGGGGACTGGGGCCAACGTCCTGACTTTC.

The CDR3 coding sequence is TGTGCCAGCAGTTACGAGGCAGAGATCTATGGCTACACCTTC. Translation gives CASSYEAEIYGYTF. The chain is built from TRBV6-2 or TRBV6-3 and TRBJ1-2; D is undetermined. The CDR3 totals 14 residues. Germline assignment: CDR1 MNHEY and CDR2 SVGEGT. V was trimmed by 2 bases and J by 4 bases, leaving 11 bases between them.

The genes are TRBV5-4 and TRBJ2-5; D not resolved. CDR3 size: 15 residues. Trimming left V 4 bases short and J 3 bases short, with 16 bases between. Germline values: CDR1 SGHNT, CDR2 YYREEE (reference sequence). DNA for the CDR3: TGTGCCAGCAGCAATGACTGGCTGGGGAAAGAGACCCAGTACTTC. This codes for CASSNDWLGKETQYF.

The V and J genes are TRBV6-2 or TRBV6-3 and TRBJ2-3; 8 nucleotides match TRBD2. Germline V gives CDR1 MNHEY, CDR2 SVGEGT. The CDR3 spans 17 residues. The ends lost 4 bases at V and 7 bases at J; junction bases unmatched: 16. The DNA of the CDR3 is TGTGCCAGCAGTTTTCCCCTCGACAGCGGGAGTGGGAATACGCAGTATTTT. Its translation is CASSFPLDSGSGNTQYF.

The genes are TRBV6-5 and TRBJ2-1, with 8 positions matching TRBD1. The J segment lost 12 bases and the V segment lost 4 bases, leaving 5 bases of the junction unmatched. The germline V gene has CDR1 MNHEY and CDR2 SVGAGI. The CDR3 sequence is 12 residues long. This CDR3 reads CASSSEGQGQFF. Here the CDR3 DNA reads TGTGCCAGCAGTTCCGAAGGACAGGGGCAGTTCTTC.

Here the CDR3 reads CASSSKGAHQPQHF. The CDR3 DNA reads TGTGCCAGCAGTTCTAAGGGGGCGCATCAGCCCCAGCATTTT. The gene calls are TRBV27 and TRBJ1-5, with 7 bases identical to TRBD1. V was pared by 4 bases and J by 5 bases, with 5 bases of the junction left unmatched. CDR1 and CDR2 (germline): MNHEY, SMNVEV (reference sequence). This CDR3 comprises 14 residues.

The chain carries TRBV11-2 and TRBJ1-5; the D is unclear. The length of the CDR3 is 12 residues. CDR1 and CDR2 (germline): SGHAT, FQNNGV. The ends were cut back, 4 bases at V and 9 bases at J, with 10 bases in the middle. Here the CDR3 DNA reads TGTGCCAGCAGCTCATCCTGGGGGCCCCAGCATTTT. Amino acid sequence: CASSSSWGPQHF. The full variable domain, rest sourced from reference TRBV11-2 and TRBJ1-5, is EAGVAQSPRYKIIEKRQSVAFWCNPISGHATLYWYQQILGQGPKLLIQFQNNGVVDDSQLPKDRFSAERLKGVDSTLKIQPAKLEDSAVYLCASSSSWGPQHFGDGTRLSIL.

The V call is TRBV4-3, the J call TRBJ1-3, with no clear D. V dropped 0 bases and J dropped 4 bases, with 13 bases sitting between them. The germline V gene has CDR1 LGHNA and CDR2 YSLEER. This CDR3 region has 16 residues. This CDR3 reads CASSQDFGVRGNTIYF. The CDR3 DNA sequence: TGCGCCAGCAGCCAAGATTTTGGCGTGCGGGGAAACACCATATATTTT.

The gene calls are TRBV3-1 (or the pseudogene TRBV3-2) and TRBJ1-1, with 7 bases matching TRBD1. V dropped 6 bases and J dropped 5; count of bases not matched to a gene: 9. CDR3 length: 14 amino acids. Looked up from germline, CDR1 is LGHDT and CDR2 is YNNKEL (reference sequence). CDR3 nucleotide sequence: TGTGCCAGCAGTAGAGGACAGGTAGATACTGAAGCTTTCTTT. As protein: CASSRGQVDTEAFF.